This T cell receptor (beta chain) derives from a study of blood T cell repertoires in COVID-19. Study-level background: The analysed material was cDNA or gDNA that came from T cells, B-cell-depleted T cells, or PBMCs.

Original processing notes: Estimation of nucleated cell counts relied on the amplification of reference gene primers. Libraries were prepared by immunoSEQ multiplex PCR; TCRdb keeps only in-frame clonotypes and omits some of them. V and J calls and clone size are as listed in that table; D and trimming were resolved from the DNA. The top ten hold approximately 20% of the sample, which has 100,000 to 120,000 clones, approximately 72% seen once. Per the germline V gene, CDR1 is SQVTM and CDR2 is ANQGSEA. The CDR3 consists of 13 residues. Between the trimmed V and J ends, which lost 7 bases and 8 bases, there was a span of 20 bases.

The TCR was taken from a woman between 65 and 79 years old with acute or convalescent COVID-19. The specimen was peripheral blood. The chain recombines TRBV29-1 with TRBJ1-2; D gene uncertain. Written as DNA, the CDR3 is TGCAGCGCGTTCGACATGGTGGGCCTCGGCTACACCTTC. It encodes CSAFDMVGLGYTF. Based on the CDR3 plus reference TRBV29-1 and TRBJ1-2, the full variable domain is SAVISQKPSRDICQRGTSLTIQCQVDSQVTMMFWYRQQPGQSLTLIATANQGSEATYESGFVIDKFPISRPNLTFSTLTVSNMSPEDSSIYLCSAFDMVGLGYTFGSGTRLTVV.